This passage covers 32 T cell receptor beta chains from one sample sequenced in a study of cytomegalovirus exposure and HLA in healthy donors. The PCR made use of 60 Vbeta and 13 Jbeta primers. Assay used: immunoSEQ multiplex PCR; TCRdb lists only in-frame clones, some missing. The repertoire has approximately 140,000 clones, around 71% of them found once; the top ten carry around 2.7%. The sample comprised PBMCs. Receptors originate from a woman aged 55-70 years in good health and CMV-seropositive.

The chain recombines TRBV15 with TRBJ2-2; D is uncertain. The ends were cut back, 0 bases at V and 4 bases at J, with 6 bases in the middle. Looked up from germline, CDR1 is LNHNV and CDR2 is YYDKDF (reference sequence). The CDR3 length is 14 residues. CDR3: CATSRDRSTGELFF. The CDR3 region has the DNA TGTGCCACCAGCAGAGATCGCAGCACCGGGGAGCTGTTTTTT. The whole variable domain, filled in from reference TRBV15 and TRBJ2-2, reads DAMVIQNPRYQVTQFGKPVTLSCSQTLNHNVMYWYQQKSSQAPKLLFHYYDKDFNNEADTPDNFQSRRPNTSFCFLDIRSPGLGDTAMYLCATSRDRSTGELFFGEGSRLTVL.

The chain is built from TRBV5-1 and TRBJ2-2, with 9 bases lining up with TRBD2. Looked up from germline, CDR1 is SGHRS and CDR2 is YFSETQ. There are 16 residues in the CDR3. J lost 7 bases, V lost 1 base, and 8 bases had no gene match. The CDR3 sequence is CASSLTAGGFIGELFF. The CDR3 DNA reads TGCGCCAGCAGCTTGACAGCGGGGGGTTTTATCGGGGAGCTGTTTTTT.

As DNA, the CDR3 is TGTGCCAGTAGTGTTACAGGGTTGGACACTGAAGCTTTCTTT. Translating it yields CASSVTGLDTEAFF. The chain is built from TRBV19 and TRBJ1-1; possibly TRBD1 for D (6 bases). V lost 5 bases, J lost 3 bases, and 13 bases lay in between. This CDR3 has 14 amino acids. From germline, CDR1 is LNHDA and CDR2 SQIVND (reference sequence). Filled out from reference TRBV19 and TRBJ1-1, the complete variable domain reads DGGITQSPKYLFRKEGQNVTLSCEQNLNHDAMYWYRQDPGQGLRLIYYSQIVNDFQKGDIAEGYSVSREKKESFPLTVTSAQKNPTAFYLCASSVTGLDTEAFFGQGTRLTVV.

About this clone: The identical CDR3 is also encoded by other nucleotide sequences in the sample. The chain carries TRBV6-5 and TRBJ1-2; 8 bases are a match to TRBD1. V dropped 10 bases and J dropped 4; count of bases not matched to a gene: 8. The CDR3 runs 13 residues. Germline CDR1 is MNHEY and CDR2 is SVGAGI. The CDR3 sequence: CATRQGNAYGYTF. The CDR3 DNA is TGTGCCACCCGACAGGGGAACGCCTATGGCTACACCTTC.

The V call is TRBV14, the J call TRBJ2-7, with D tentatively TRBD1 (6 bases). The CDR3 runs 14 residues. The germline V and J ends were trimmed by 7 bases and 6 bases, with 19 bases remaining between them. CDR1 is SGHDN, CDR2 FVKESK, per germline. CDR3 sequence reads: CASTPSTGRREQYF. The CDR3 nucleotides read TGTGCCAGCACCCCCTCGACAGGCCGCCGCGAGCAGTACTTC.

The genes are TRBV5-4 and TRBJ2-1, with 9 bases aligning to TRBD2. Germline V gives CDR1 SGHNT, CDR2 YYREEE (reference sequence). The V segment lost 2 bases and the J segment 4 bases; nucleotides outside the gene matches: 7. The CDR3 has 16 amino acids. CDR3 nucleotides: TGTGCCAGCAGCTTTGGGGGCAGCGGGGGGTACAATGAGCAGTTCTTC. Its translation is CASSFGGSGGYNEQFF.

The genes are TRBV10-3 and TRBJ1-5; 7 bases line up with TRBD1. CDR3 length equals 16 residues. The V gene's germline CDR1 is ENHRY and CDR2 SYGVKD. V lost 3 bases, J lost 4 bases, and 9 bases stayed unmatched. CDR3 loop: CAISDGDRGQNQPQHF. In DNA form, the CDR3 reads TGTGCCATCAGTGATGGGGACAGAGGACAAAATCAGCCCCAGCATTTT.

The gene calls are TRBV19 and TRBJ2-1; D is unclear. Germline V CDR1 and CDR2: LNHDA, SQIVND (reference sequence). With 7 bases removed from V and 6 bases from J, the gap between germline ends came to 10 bases. The CDR3 consists of 12 residues. CDR3: CASTVGGNEQFF. CDR3 sequence (DNA): TGTGCCAGTACCGTAGGCGGCAATGAGCAGTTCTTC.

The chain couples TRBV7-2 to TRBJ1-1, with 7 bases matching TRBD1. CDR1 and CDR2 (germline): SGHTA, FQGNSA. The CDR3 extends over 15 amino acids. V shed 3 bases and J 0 bases; nucleotides not matched to a gene: 4. CDR3 in amino acids: CASSLGQLMNTEAFF. The CDR3 DNA is TGTGCCAGCAGCTTGGGACAGCTGATGAACACTGAAGCTTTCTTT.

The chain uses TRBV2 and TRBJ1-5, with D perhaps matching TRBD1 (6 bases). V lost 10 bases and J 4 bases, leaving 23 bases between the germline ends. This CDR3 has 16 residues. Germline CDR1 reads SNHLY; CDR2 reads FYNNEI. DNA of the CDR3: TGTGCCACCTTGGGGGCAAAGGGGTTGTTTAATCAGCCCCAGCATTTT. Amino acids: CATLGAKGLFNQPQHF.

The chain combines TRBV10-2 with TRBJ1-1, with D possibly being TRBD1 (5 bases). CDR1 is WSHSY, CDR2 SAAADI, per germline. V was pared by 4 bases and J by 5 bases, with 14 bases between. This CDR3 is built from 14 residues. This CDR3 is CASSVGQGRTEAFF. CDR3 in DNA: TGCGCCAGCAGTGTGGGGCAGGGAAGGACTGAAGCTTTCTTT.

This clone has just one count. The chain links TRBV9 to TRBJ2-1; TRBD2 matches at 12 bases. J gave up 5 bases and V 0 bases, and 9 bases lay outside the gene matches. CDR3 length: 18 amino acids. CDR1 is SGDLS, CDR2 YYNGEE, per germline. CDR3 DNA: TGTGCCAGCAGCGTAGGGTCTAGCGGGGGGGCCTTCCACAATGAGCAGTTCTTC. Translation gives CASSVGSSGGAFHNEQFF.

This chain links TRBV5-4 with TRBJ2-3; 8 nucleotides align to TRBD1. Germline V gene sequence: CDR1 SGHNT, CDR2 YYREEE (reference sequence). CDR3 length: 15 amino acids. V gave up 2 bases and J gave up 0 bases; unmatched junction bases: 2. The CDR3 here is CASSFQGASTDTQYF. Here the CDR3 DNA reads TGTGCCAGCAGCTTCCAGGGGGCTAGCACAGATACGCAGTATTTT.

The genes are TRBV19 and TRBJ1-2, with TRBD1 identical over 8 bases. There are 14 residues in the CDR3. CDR1 and CDR2 (germline): LNHDA, SQIVND (reference sequence). Trimming took 3 bases from V and 8 from J; bases not matched to a gene: 8. This CDR3 reads CASSIYSTGDGYTF. As DNA, the CDR3 is TGTGCCAGTAGTATCTATTCGACAGGGGACGGCTACACCTTC.

The V and J genes are TRBV5-1 and TRBJ2-5; D unresolved. CDR1 is SGHRS, CDR2 YFSETQ, per germline. The CDR3 consists of 13 residues. V was cut by 4 bases and J by 7 bases, with 14 bases left in between. In DNA, the CDR3 is TGCGCCAGCAGCCTCTTAGATCCAGGGACCCAGTACTTC. Its translation: CASSLLDPGTQYF.

This chain links TRBV5-1 with TRBJ1-4, with D tentatively TRBD1 (5 bases). The CDR3 has 14 residues. Deletions cut 0 bases from V and 3 bases from J, with 6 bases between. CDR1 is SGHRS, CDR2 YFSETQ, per germline. CDR3 sequence: CASSLGQPNEKLFF. The CDR3, as DNA: TGCGCCAGCAGCTTGGGACAGCCTAATGAAAAACTGTTTTTT.

There are a few counts of this clone. The chain carries TRBV14 and TRBJ1-1; TRBD1 aligns across 7 bases. The V gene's germline CDR1 is SGHDN and CDR2 FVKESK. Losses at the gene ends were 3 bases for V and 1 base for J; bases not matched to a gene: 8. This CDR3 is 16 amino acids long. The CDR3 DNA sequence: TGTGCCAGCAGCCAGGGCCTCTGGACAGGGAACACTGAAGCTTTCTTT. Translated: CASSQGLWTGNTEAFF.

The chain employs TRBV6-1 and TRBJ2-7; TRBD1 might be the D (6 bases). Trimming left V 8 bases short and J 2 bases short, with 13 bases between. The length of the CDR3 is 13 residues. Looked up from germline, CDR1 is MNHNS and CDR2 is SASEGT. The CDR3 DNA reads as TGTGCCAGCCTCTCGGGACAAACCTACGAGCAGTACTTC. Encoded protein: CASLSGQTYEQYF.

J is TRBJ1-5 and V is TRBV19; 11 bases are shared with TRBD1. The length of the CDR3 is 16 residues. Unmatched junction bases numbered 6, after V lost 7 bases and J lost 1 base. CDR1 LNHDA and CDR2 SQIVND come from the germline V gene (reference sequence). CDR3 sequence reads: CASIRTGGPSNQPQHF. In nucleotides, the CDR3 is TGTGCCAGTATAAGGACAGGGGGCCCGAGCAATCAGCCCCAGCATTTT. Looking up the rest from reference TRBV19 and TRBJ1-5 gives the full variable domain: DGGITQSPKYLFRKEGQNVTLSCEQNLNHDAMYWYRQDPGQGLRLIYYSQIVNDFQKGDIAEGYSVSREKKESFPLTVTSAQKNPTAFYLCASIRTGGPSNQPQHFGDGTRLSIL.

This chain uses TRBV6-6 with TRBJ2-1; D is ambiguous. Germline V lookup: CDR1 MNHNY, CDR2 SVGAGI (reference sequence). CDR3 length: 13 residues. Trimming removed 3 bases at V and 10 bases at J, with 13 bases between. The CDR3 region is CASSYVEESEQFF. The CDR3 nucleotides are TGTGCCAGCAGTTATGTAGAGGAATCCGAGCAGTTCTTC.

J is TRBJ2-5 and V is TRBV11-3; weak D call: TRBD2 (6 bases). V was cut by 2 bases and J by 0 bases, with 7 bases left in between. CDR1 is SGHNT, CDR2 YENEEA, per germline. This CDR3 comprises 14 residues. The CDR3 here is CASSLWGDQETQYF. CDR3 in DNA: TGTGCCAGCAGCTTATGGGGGGACCAAGAGACCCAGTACTTC.

V and J are TRBV28 and TRBJ2-2; 7 bases line up with TRBD1. CDR1 is MDHEN and CDR2 is SYDVKM in the germline V gene. Losses at the gene ends were 6 bases for V and 5 bases for J; bases not matched to a gene: 9. This CDR3 spans 15 amino acids. The CDR3 loop reads CASRPGQRFTGELFF. DNA of the CDR3: TGTGCCAGCAGGCCGGGACAGAGATTTACCGGGGAGCTGTTTTTT.

The chain uses TRBV29-1 and TRBJ2-2, with 10 bases that match TRBD1. Germline loops: CDR1 SQVTM, CDR2 ANQGSEA. The junction had 3 bases not matched to a gene; V was cut back by 4 bases and J by 7 bases. The CDR3 has 13 amino acids. The CDR3 is CSVADRGIGELFF. The CDR3 DNA reads as TGCAGCGTTGCGGACAGGGGGATCGGGGAGCTGTTTTTT.

The chain is built from TRBV19 and TRBJ1-2; 7 nucleotides align to TRBD1. Germline trimming cut 4 bases from V and 2 bases from J; bases unmatched to any gene: 7. There are 15 residues in the CDR3. The germline CDR1 and CDR2 sequences are LNHDA and SQIVND (reference sequence). In DNA, the CDR3 is TGTGCCAGTAGTACACAGGGGAATGCGAACTATGGCTACACCTTC. This encodes CASSTQGNANYGYTF. The full variable domain, rest sourced from reference TRBV19 and TRBJ1-2, is DGGITQSPKYLFRKEGQNVTLSCEQNLNHDAMYWYRQDPGQGLRLIYYSQIVNDFQKGDIAEGYSVSREKKESFPLTVTSAQKNPTAFYLCASSTQGNANYGYTFGSGTRLTVV.

This clone was seen only once. The rearrangement links TRBV27 to TRBJ2-7; 10 positions agree with TRBD2. CDR3 size: 16 residues. The junction had 9 bases not matched to a gene; V was cut back by 2 bases and J by 5 bases. Germline V CDR1 and CDR2: MNHEY, SMNVEV (reference sequence). This CDR3 is CASSLGTGLATHEQYF. Written as DNA, the CDR3 is TGTGCCAGCAGTTTAGGGACGGGACTAGCGACCCACGAGCAGTACTTC.

This clone was seen more than once but under ten times. The J gene is TRBJ1-1, the V gene TRBV5-4; no definite D call. CDR3 length equals 17 residues. Trimming pared 4 bases from V and 4 bases from J, leaving 23 bases between. Germline loops: CDR1 SGHNT, CDR2 YYREEE (reference sequence). CDR3 sequence: CASSPSVEALGGTEAFF. As DNA, the CDR3 is TGTGCCAGCAGCCCTTCTGTGGAGGCCTTGGGTGGCACTGAAGCTTTCTTT.

The chain links TRBV5-4 to TRBJ2-6, with a tentative D call TRBD1 (6 bases). The CDR3 covers 18 residues. V lost 4 bases to trimming and J lost 0 bases, with 17 bases between them. Germline CDR1 reads SGHNT; CDR2 reads YYREEE (reference sequence). Written as DNA, the CDR3 is TGTGCCAGCAGCATAAGACAGGCCCTTAGCTCTGGGGCCAACGTCCTGACTTTC. It is translated as CASSIRQALSSGANVLTF. The full variable domain, in which reference TRBV5-4 and TRBJ2-6 provide the parts outside the CDR3, is ETGVTQSPTHLIKTRGQQVTLRCSSQSGHNTVSWYQQALGQGPQFIFQYYREEENGRGNFPPRFSGLQFPNYSSELNVNALELDDSALYLCASSIRQALSSGANVLTFGAGSRLTVL.

About this clone itself: Other DNA sequences in the sample encode the same CDR3. The CDR3 loop is CASSPGQLNTEAFF. The CDR3 coding sequence is TGTGCCAGCTCACCGGGACAGTTGAACACTGAAGCTTTCTTT. The chain carries TRBV18 and TRBJ1-1, with 7 bases matching TRBD1. This CDR3 region has 14 residues. The junction had 1 base not matched to a gene; V was cut back by 3 bases and J by 0 bases. In germline, CDR1 is KGHSH, CDR2 LQKENI.

This clone was picked up one time. This chain links TRBV9 with TRBJ1-2; tentative D call: TRBD1 (5 bases). The CDR3 runs to 14 residues. Per germline, CDR1 SGDLS and CDR2 YYNGEE. Trimming shortened V by 0 bases and J by 5 bases, and 11 bases separated the two germline ends. The CDR3 sequence is CASSVAQGAYGYTF. CDR3 coding DNA: TGTGCCAGCAGCGTAGCCCAGGGTGCTTATGGCTACACCTTC.

The chain combines TRBV6-4 with TRBJ1-1, with 7 bases lining up with TRBD1. CDR1 and CDR2 from the germline V gene are MRHNA and SNTAGT. The CDR3 contains 15 residues. With V trimmed by 1 base and J by 11 bases, 13 bases remained unmatched. Here the CDR3 reads CASSDWGQGVSEAFF. The DNA of the CDR3 is TGTGCCAGCAGTGACTGGGGGCAGGGGGTTTCCGAGGCTTTCTTT.

The chain has TRBV7-9 and TRBJ2-3; 14 nucleotides match TRBD2. Germline V gives CDR1 SEHNR, CDR2 FQNEAQ (reference sequence). The J segment lost 9 bases and the V segment lost 1 base, leaving 9 bases of the junction unmatched. The CDR3 covers 17 residues. The DNA of the CDR3 is TGTGCCAGCAGCTTAGTATTGACTAGCGGGGGGGTAGACACGCAGTATTTT. This gives the protein CASSLVLTSGGVDTQYF.

The rearrangement uses TRBV5-1 and TRBJ2-7, with TRBD2 identical over 11 bases. Losses at the gene ends were 1 base for V and 3 bases for J; bases not matched to a gene: 3. Germline lookup yields CDR1 SGHRS and CDR2 YFSETQ. The CDR3 has 15 residues. This CDR3 is CASSLTTSGVYEQYF. CDR3 sequence (DNA): TGCGCCAGCAGCTTGACGACTAGCGGGGTCTACGAGCAGTACTTC. The full variable domain, completed using reference TRBV5-1 and TRBJ2-7, is KAGVTQTPRYLIKTRGQQVTLSCSPISGHRSVSWYQQTPGQGLQFLFEYFSETQRNKGNFPGRFSGRQFSNSRSEMNVSTLELGDSALYLCASSLTTSGVYEQYFGPGTRLTVT.